This T cell receptor beta chain was sequenced in a study of Ad26.COV2.S vaccination and SARS-CoV-2 variants. Points from the study as a whole: The placebo group had lower spike-specific TCR breadth than the vaccine recipients did.

Stated treatment: roughly 19 received Ad26.COV2.S at low or high dose, single or two shots; about 5 received placebo; per-sample allocation not given. Repertoires come from day 63 after the first vaccine or placebo injection. The V and J ends lost 6 bases and 5 bases, in that order; junction bases with no gene match: 5. The CDR3 contains 13 residues. Germline assignment: CDR1 MDHEN and CDR2 SYDVKM. In the case of this clone: Its antigen is not known. This same CDR3 is encoded by further DNA sequences in the sample.

Some clones are missing from TCRdb's copy, which holds only in-frame ones; the method was immunoSEQ multiplex PCR. The data show 440,000 or so clones, 89% seen once. The specimen comprised peripheral blood, sampled in a trial of Ad26.COV2.S vaccine versus placebo. This sequence originates from a person between 18 and 65 years old who received the Ad26.COV2.S COVID-19 vaccine or a placebo. The chain links TRBV28 to TRBJ1-2, with 8 bases aligning to TRBD1. The CDR3 nucleotides are TGTGCCAGCAGCCCAGGGGGCAGGTATGGCTACACCTTC. It yields the protein CASSPGGRYGYTF.